These T cell receptor beta chains were read from a single sample in a study of early T cells in non-severe SARS-CoV-2 infection. TCRdb analysed the 5' RACE reads with MiXCR anew, one entry per CDR3 protein. The data contain roughly 53,000 distinct CDR3 sequences, 9.3% of them singletons. The sample comprised whole blood. The receptors here all came from an adult who was a healthcare worker with PCR-confirmed SARS-CoV-2 infection or an uninfected control (not recorded which). Each CDR3 is given with its conserved first and last residue. The D gene is left open where the match is weak. Some rows have no size entry. The others give once, few or many, or a class for an expanded clone.

cdr3_aa cdr3_nt j_call v_call clone_size cdr3_length d_call
CASSEDKGPDTQYF TGTGCCAGCAGTGAAGACAAGGGCCCAGATACGCAGTATTTT TRBJ2-3 TRBV6-1 - 14 -
CASSPQWRTEAFF TGCGCCAGCAGCCCTCAATGGCGGACTGAAGCTTTCTTT TRBJ1-1 TRBV5-1 many 13 -
CASNPGGSMREQYF TGTGCCAGCAACCCAGGGGGCTCGATGAGGGAGCAGTACTTC TRBJ2-7 TRBV12-3/TRBV12-4 few 14 TRBD1
CASSFTGYNEQFF TGTGCCAGCAGTTTTACAGGTTACAATGAGCAGTTCTTC TRBJ2-1 TRBV12-3/TRBV12-4 few 13 -
CSAAQNRKTDTQYF TGCAGTGCTGCCCAGAACAGGAAGACAGATACGCAGTATTTT TRBJ2-3 TRBV20-1 few 14 -
CASSLARRPLNTEAFF TGCGCCAGCAGCTTGGCCCGGAGACCTCTGAACACTGAAGCTTTCTTT TRBJ1-1 TRBV5-1 few 16 -
CASRGLAGGQFF TGTGCCAGCAGAGGACTAGCGGGGGGGCAGTTCTTC TRBJ2-1 TRBV12-3/TRBV12-4 once 12 TRBD2
CASGFRDTEFF TGTGCTAGTGGTTTCCGGGACACGGAGTTCTTC TRBJ2-1 TRBV12-5 - 11 -
CASSLAGGGASDTQYF TGTGCCAGCAGCTTAGCCGGCGGGGGGGCGTCAGATACGCAGTATTTT TRBJ2-3 TRBV7-2 many 16 TRBD2
CASSPDREQGYTF TGTGCCAGCAGCCCGGACAGGGAACAGGGCTACACCTTC TRBJ1-2 TRBV7-3 many 13 TRBD1
CASSPPTRDRGYEKLFF TGTGCCAGCTCACCACCCACCCGGGACAGGGGTTATGAAAAACTGTTTTTT TRBJ1-4 TRBV18 - 17 TRBD1
CASSQLGNFYEQYF TGTGCCAGCAGCCAATTGGGTAACTTTTACGAGCAGTACTTC TRBJ2-7 TRBV14 - 14 -
CASSQVPFANTGELFF TGTGCCAGCAGCCAAGTACCGTTCGCGAACACCGGGGAGCTGTTTTTT TRBJ2-2 TRBV14 - 16 -
CASSEGLAGLWVPGELFF TGTGCCAGCAGTGAAGGACTAGCGGGGCTTTGGGTACCCGGGGAGCTGTTTTTT TRBJ2-2 TRBV7-2 - 18 TRBD2
CATSGGAQETQYF TGTGCCACCAGCGGGGGGGCACAAGAGACCCAGTACTTC TRBJ2-5 TRBV24-1 many 13 TRBD2
CASMTAAGANVLTF TGTGCCAGCATGACAGCTGCTGGGGCCAACGTCCTGACTTTC TRBJ2-6 TRBV6-1 - 14 -
CASSTHRDDTQYF TGTGCCAGCAGCACCCACAGAGATGATACGCAGTATTTT TRBJ2-3 TRBV7-2 - 13 -
CASSPTDSNEQFF TGTGCCAGCAGCCCGACTGATTCCAATGAGCAGTTCTTC TRBJ2-1 TRBV6-4 - 13 -
CASSPPGRRTNEKLFF TGTGCCAGCAGCCCGCCGGGCCGGAGAACTAATGAAAAACTGTTTTTT TRBJ1-4 TRBV14 - 16 -
CASSPARDQFDTQYF TGCGCCAGCAGCCCCGCCAGGGACCAGTTCGATACGCAGTATTTT TRBJ2-3 TRBV5-1 - 15 -
CASSRQEGDEAFF TGCGCCAGCAGCCGCCAGGAGGGAGATGAAGCTTTCTTT TRBJ1-1 TRBV5-1 many 13 -
CASSLEQIRDEQYF TGTGCCAGCAGCTTAGAACAGATCAGAGACGAGCAGTACTTC TRBJ2-7 TRBV7-2 - 14 -
CRGGAYEQYF TGCAGGGGGGGAGCCTACGAGCAGTACTTC TRBJ2-7 TRBV29-1 few 10 -
CSASDRSGNTIYF TGCAGTGCCAGCGACAGGTCTGGAAACACCATATATTTT TRBJ1-3 TRBV20-1 many 13 -
CASRPGQADTQYF TGTGCCAGCAGACCGGGACAGGCGGATACGCAGTATTTT TRBJ2-3 TRBV7-9 many 13 TRBD1
CASSQASGGHNEQFF TGTGCCAGCAGCCAGGCTAGCGGGGGGCACAATGAGCAGTTCTTC TRBJ2-1 TRBV4-2 many 15 TRBD2
CASSVEREVVYGYTF TGTGCCAGCAGCGTAGAGAGAGAGGTCGTCTATGGCTACACCTTC TRBJ1-2 TRBV9 many 15 -
CASSTGQGAEKLFF TGCGCCAGCAGCACGGGACAGGGAGCAGAAAAACTGTTTTTT TRBJ1-4 TRBV5-1 many 14 TRBD1
CASSPQEGGFGYTF TGTGCCAGCAGCCCGCAAGAAGGGGGATTCGGCTACACCTTC TRBJ1-2 TRBV7-3 - 14 -
CASSDRGTNEKLFF TGTGCCAGCAGCGACAGGGGAACTAATGAAAAACTGTTTTTT TRBJ1-4 TRBV7-9 many 14 TRBD1
CSVVGGNTGELFF TGCAGCGTTGTGGGGGGGAACACCGGGGAGCTGTTTTTT TRBJ2-2 TRBV29-1 - 13 -
CASSLASGLNTEAFF TGTGCCAGCAGCTTAGCGTCCGGGTTGAACACTGAAGCTTTCTTT TRBJ1-1 TRBV7-2 - 15 -
CASSDGSRGETQYF TGCGCCAGCAGTGATGGCTCCCGGGGCGAGACCCAGTACTTC TRBJ2-5 TRBV10-1 - 14 -
CASSVLNQPQHF TGTGCCAGCAGCGTACTTAATCAGCCCCAGCATTTT TRBJ1-5 TRBV7-2 many 12 -
CASSSLEQGGWYTEAFF TGTGCCAGCAGCTCCTTGGAGCAGGGAGGTTGGTACACTGAAGCTTTCTTT TRBJ1-1 TRBV5-6 many 17 -
CASSFLQGAGNTIYF TGTGCCAGCAGCTTCCTACAGGGAGCTGGAAACACCATATATTTT TRBJ1-3 TRBV7-9 many 15 -
CSASQGISGNTIYF TGCAGTGCCTCACAGGGGATCTCTGGAAACACCATATATTTT TRBJ1-3 TRBV20-1 - 14 TRBD1
CSVERPNTEAFF TGCAGCGTTGAGAGGCCGAACACTGAAGCTTTCTTT TRBJ1-1 TRBV29-1 - 12 -
CSASPRTDTQYF TGCAGTGCTAGTCCCCGCACAGATACGCAGTATTTT TRBJ2-3 TRBV20-1 many 12 -
CSARDKGTNYGYTF TGCAGTGCTAGAGATAAGGGGACTAACTATGGCTACACCTTC TRBJ1-2 TRBV20-1 - 14 -
CSARAYRTYSYNSPLHF TGCAGTGCTAGAGCCTACAGGACTTACTCCTATAATTCACCCCTCCACTTT TRBJ1-6 TRBV20-1 few 17 -
CASSLRPYNSPLHF TGTGCCAGCAGTTTAAGACCGTATAATTCACCCCTCCACTTT TRBJ1-6 TRBV12-3/TRBV12-4 many 14 -
CASTGYGANVLTF TGTGCCAGTACAGGGTATGGGGCCAACGTCCTGACTTTC TRBJ2-6 TRBV2 few 13 -
CASSYAETQYF TGTGCCAGCAGTTACGCAGAGACCCAGTACTTC TRBJ2-5 TRBV6-6 many 11 -
CASSLTAGDSEKLFF TGCGCCAGCAGCTTGACGGCAGGGGACAGTGAAAAACTGTTTTTT TRBJ1-4 TRBV5-1 - 15 TRBD1
CASSERLSVGYEKLFF TGCGCCAGCAGTGAGAGACTTTCGGTAGGCTATGAAAAACTGTTTTTT TRBJ1-4 TRBV10-2 - 16 -
CASTTGDQETQYF TGTGCCAGCACGACAGGGGATCAAGAGACCCAGTACTTC TRBJ2-5 TRBV12-3/TRBV12-4 - 13 TRBD1